This is a list of T cell receptor beta chains from one sample in a study of tumor-infiltrating lymphocytes in primary liver carcinoma. TCRdb re-analysed the multiplex PCR reads in MiXCR, keeping a single row per CDR3 protein. The sample gives 200,000 or so distinct CDR3 sequences, less than 70% of which show up once; about 7.1% is in the top ten. The sequenced material came from peripheral blood. The receptors were sampled from a woman aged 60-70 years with primary liver carcinoma and hepatitis B virus infection. Both conserved end residues are part of each CDR3. The order of the fields is D gene, V gene, J gene, clone size, CDR3 protein, CDR3 DNA. The D gene is left open where the match is weak. Expanded clones are given a class, and other clones once, few, many or no size at all.

D: .; V: TRBV5-1; J: TRBJ1-1; size: few; CDR3: CASQGESTEAFF; DNA: TGCGCCAGCCAAGGGGAGTCCACTGAAGCTTTCTTT
D: .; V: TRBV6-1; J: TRBJ1-2; size: .; CDR3: CPSIWTENYGYTF; DNA: TGTCCCAGCATTTGGACAGAAAACTATGGCTACACCTTC
D: .; V: TRBV30; J: TRBJ1-1; size: .; CDR3: CAWIPRGLRAFF; DNA: TGTGCCTGGATCCCGAGAGGACTTAGGGCTTTCTTT
D: TRBD2; V: TRBV6-1; J: TRBJ2-3; size: .; CDR3: CARRGLAGVGRDTQYF; DNA: TGTGCCAGAAGGGGACTAGCAGGAGTAGGGCGGGACACGCAGTATTTT
D: .; V: TRBV29-1; J: TRBJ2-3; size: .; CDR3: CSVDTDMLYF; DNA: TGCAGCGTTGACACAGATATGCTGTATTTT
D: .; V: TRBV6-2/TRBV6-3; J: TRBJ1-1; size: .; CDR3: CASSYSGRPSTEAFF; DNA: TGTGCCAGCAGTTACTCGGGGAGGCCGAGCACTGAAGCTTTCTTT
D: .; V: TRBV11-2; J: TRBJ2-7; size: .; CDR3: CASRPTRGKRGYYEQYF; DNA: TGTGCCAGCAGGCCGACAAGGGGCAAAAGGGGCTACTACGAGCAGTACTTC
D: .; V: TRBV4-1; J: TRBJ2-7; size: .; CDR3: CASNQVGPNSYEQYF; DNA: TGCGCCAGTAACCAAGTCGGGCCCAACTCCTACGAGCAGTACTTC
D: .; V: TRBV28; J: TRBJ2-6; size: .; CDR3: CARRGSSSSPGANILTF; DNA: TGTGCCAGACGGGGGTCTTCCTCCTCCCCTGGGGCCAACATCCTGACTTTC
D: .; V: TRBV11-3; J: TRBJ2-1; size: .; CDR3: CASSSSSGGGGYDEQFF; DNA: TGTGCCAGCAGCTCATCATCCGGGGGAGGGGGTTACGATGAGCAGTTCTTC
D: TRBD2; V: TRBV11-2; J: TRBJ2-1; size: .; CDR3: CASGLKFPSSGQGNEQFF; DNA: TGTGCCAGCGGTTTAAAGTTCCCCTCTAGCGGCCAAGGTAATGAGCAGTTCTTC
D: .; V: TRBV25-1; J: TRBJ2-1; size: many; CDR3: CASSESGPLGEQFF; DNA: TGTGCCAGCAGTGAATCCGGCCCGTTGGGTGAGCAGTTCTTC
D: .; V: TRBV29-1; J: TRBJ1-4; size: many; CDR3: CSVRKGGPTNEKLFF; DNA: TGCAGCGTTCGCAAGGGCGGACCAACTAATGAAAAACTGTTTTTT
D: TRBD2; V: TRBV6-4; J: TRBJ2-1; size: few; CDR3: CASSVGAGAPNEQFF; DNA: TGTGCCAGCAGTGTAGGAGCGGGAGCCCCGAATGAGCAGTTCTTC
D: .; V: TRBV4-1; J: TRBJ2-7; size: many; CDR3: CASSKGPPEGSSYEQYF; DNA: TGCGCCAGCAGCAAGGGACCCCCCGAAGGAAGCTCCTACGAGCAGTACTTC
D: TRBD1; V: TRBV5-1; J: TRBJ1-4; size: .; CDR3: CASSYGQGLTNEKLFF; DNA: TGCGCCAGCAGCTACGGACAGGGATTGACTAATGAAAAACTGTTTTTT
D: .; V: TRBV12-3/TRBV12-4; J: TRBJ2-3; size: once; CDR3: CASSRRVGEPDTQYF; DNA: TGTGCCAGCAGCAGGAGAGTGGGCGAGCCAGATACGCAGTATTTT